These 25 T cell receptor beta chains share one sample of origin, sequenced in a study of OX40 agonist ivuxolimab in advanced cancers. Assay: immunoSEQ multiplex PCR; the TCRdb copy retains only in-frame clones and omits some. The sample records 65,000 to 95,000 clones, roughly 88% being singletons. The material sequenced was CD4+ or CD8+ T cells sorted from blood, taken in a trial of the OX40 agonist ivuxolimab. These receptors originate from an adult with an advanced solid tumor such as melanoma, head and neck, liver or kidney cancer.

This chain joins TRBV19 and TRBJ1-2, with D possibly matching TRBD1 (5 bases). Germline loops: CDR1 LNHDA, CDR2 SQIVND (reference sequence). With 5 bases removed from V and 5 bases from J, the gap between germline ends came to 21 bases. The CDR3 is made up of 16 amino acids. The CDR3 spells CASSPRGTLSAYGYTF. DNA for the CDR3: TGTGCCAGTAGTCCGAGGGGTACCCTGAGTGCGTATGGCTACACCTTC.

The V call is TRBV7-2, the J call TRBJ2-5, with D possibly being TRBD2 (6 bases). V was shortened by 1 base and J by 5 bases, with 11 bases between the two germline ends. The CDR3 is 14 amino acids. Looked up from germline, CDR1 is SGHTA and CDR2 is FQGNSA. The CDR3 is CASSLVGLTETQYF. In DNA form, the CDR3 reads TGTGCCAGCAGCTTAGTGGGACTTACGGAGACCCAGTACTTC.

CDR3 protein: CASSQSPEQYF. Here the CDR3 DNA reads TGTGCCAGCAGCCAGAGCCCCGAGCAGTACTTC. The rearrangement uses TRBV11-2 and TRBJ2-7; D not resolved. V gave up 5 bases and J gave up 6 bases, with 8 bases separating them. The CDR3 is 11 residues long. Germline V gene sequence: CDR1 SGHAT, CDR2 FQNNGV.

The V call is TRBV11-2, the J call TRBJ2-7, with D unresolved. The CDR3 spans 10 residues. Germline CDR1 and CDR2: SGHAT and FQNNGV. Trimming cost V 1 base and J 6 bases, with 1 base left between them. The CDR3 protein is CASSLVEQYF. CDR3 DNA: TGTGCCAGCAGCTTAGTCGAGCAGTACTTC.

J is TRBJ2-1 and V is TRBV5-8, with a weak D call TRBD2 (5 bases). CDR1 and CDR2 (germline): SGHTS, YDEGEE. Trimming shortened V by 0 bases and J by 6 bases, and 16 bases separated the two germline ends. The length of the CDR3 is 16 residues. CDR3 nucleotide sequence: TGTGCCAGCAGCTTGGTTCCTAGCCCAAGTCGCAATGAGCAGTTCTTC. This codes for CASSLVPSPSRNEQFF.

The chain links TRBV6-1 to TRBJ1-2, with D perhaps TRBD1 (5 bases). Trimming cost V 7 bases and J 4 bases, with 13 bases left between them. The CDR3 is 13 amino acids. The germline V gene has CDR1 MNHNS and CDR2 SASEGT. Written as DNA, the CDR3 is TGTGCCAGCAACCTAGACAGAATCTATGGCTACACCTTC. Translation gives CASNLDRIYGYTF.

This chain uses TRBV7-3 with TRBJ2-4; TRBD1 matches 7 bases. Per germline, CDR1 SGHTA and CDR2 FQGTGA. This CDR3 is built from 17 residues. V dropped 4 bases and J dropped 0; count of bases not matched to a gene: 9. CDR3 residues: CASSSDRQGRAKNIQYF. The CDR3 DNA reads as TGTGCCAGCAGCTCGGACCGACAGGGACGAGCCAAAAACATTCAGTACTTC.

The J gene is TRBJ2-7, the V gene TRBV21-1; the D call TRBD2 from the table was never checked on the DNA. TRBV21-1 is flagged as a pseudogene. This CDR3 has 16 amino acids. CDR3 sequence: CASRALLAGARYEQYF. The CDR3, as DNA: TGTGCCAGCAGAGCCCTTCTAGCGGGAGCCCGTTACGAGCAGTACTTC.

This sequence joins TRBV19 and TRBJ2-3; 7 bases match TRBD1. CDR1 is LNHDA and CDR2 is SQIVND in the germline V gene (reference sequence). V lost 10 bases and J lost 0; bases outside the gene matches: 10. The CDR3 has 15 amino acids. The CDR3: CATKNRGGSTDTQYF. In nucleotides, the CDR3 is TGTGCCACCAAAAACAGGGGTGGAAGCACAGATACGCAGTATTTT.

CDR3 region: CATSGLARFEQYF. CDR3 bases: TGCGCCACCTCGGGACTAGCGCGATTCGAGCAGTACTTC. The rearrangement uses TRBV10-2 and TRBJ2-7; TRBD2 matches 10 bases. The CDR3 extends over 13 amino acids. Germline CDR1 is WSHSY and CDR2 is SAAADI. V lost 10 bases, J lost 6 bases, and 9 bases stayed unmatched.

This clone was counted a few times. The V gene is TRBV5-1, the J gene TRBJ1-5; D remains ambiguous. This CDR3 contains 15 residues. CDR1 is SGHRS, CDR2 YFSETQ, per germline. V shed 1 base and J shed 0 bases, with 8 bases lying between them. CDR3 sequence reads: CASSLLGYSNQPQHF. In DNA, the CDR3 is TGCGCCAGCAGCTTGCTCGGCTATAGCAATCAGCCCCAGCATTTT.

The count of this clone is one. J is TRBJ2-2 and V is TRBV9; D is undetermined. Germline V CDR1 and CDR2: SGDLS, YYNGEE. CDR3 length equals 14 residues. V was pared by 4 bases and J by 4 bases, with 11 bases between. The CDR3 region is CASSPQPSTGELFF. In DNA, the CDR3 is TGTGCCAGCAGCCCCCAACCTTCCACCGGGGAGCTGTTTTTT. Looking up the rest from reference TRBV9 and TRBJ2-2 gives the full variable domain: DSGVTQTPKHLITATGQRVTLRCSPRSGDLSVYWYQQSLDQGLQFLIQYYNGEERAKGNILERFSAQQFPDLHSELNLSSLELGDSALYFCASSPQPSTGELFFGEGSRLTVL.

The rearrangement uses TRBV28 and TRBJ1-3; 9 nucleotides align to TRBD1. Germline V CDR1 and CDR2: MDHEN, SYDVKM. This CDR3 contains 14 residues. V lost 7 bases, J lost 3 bases, and 4 bases stayed unmatched. The CDR3 DNA is TGTGCCAGCACCCGGGACAGGGTTGGAAACACCATATATTTT. Its translation: CASTRDRVGNTIYF.

The chain employs TRBV7-2 and TRBJ2-7; 9 bases line up with TRBD1. The trim removed 5 bases at V and 1 base at J, leaving 6 bases unmatched. The CDR3 spans 15 residues. The V gene's germline CDR1 is SGHTA and CDR2 FQGNSA. CDR3 residues: CASSKDRGSSYEQYF. The DNA of the CDR3 is TGTGCCAGCAGCAAAGACAGGGGGTCTTCCTACGAGCAGTACTTC.

The rearrangement links TRBV4-3 to TRBJ2-5; D perhaps matches TRBD1 (5 bases). Germline V lookup: CDR1 LGHNA, CDR2 YSLEER. The CDR3 runs to 15 residues. The germline V and J ends were trimmed by 0 bases and 4 bases, with 12 bases remaining between them. The CDR3 bases are TGCGCCAGCAGCCAAGACCCCGGACATGCAGAGACCCAGTACTTC. Protein: CASSQDPGHAETQYF.

The V gene is TRBV11-2, the J gene TRBJ2-5, with D possibly being TRBD1 (6 bases). The CDR3 extends over 15 amino acids. The germline V gene encodes CDR1 SGHAT and CDR2 FQNNGV. Trimming removed 5 bases at V and 2 bases at J, with 15 bases between. CDR3 nucleotides: TGTGCCAGCAGCCCGCGCAGGACAGTACAAGAGACCCAGTACTTC. Its protein is CASSPRRTVQETQYF. The full variable domain, with the rest looked up from reference TRBV11-2 and TRBJ2-5, is EAGVAQSPRYKIIEKRQSVAFWCNPISGHATLYWYQQILGQGPKLLIQFQNNGVVDDSQLPKDRFSAERLKGVDSTLKIQPAKLEDSAVYLCASSPRRTVQETQYFGPGTRLLVL.

The chain has TRBV2 and TRBJ2-3, with D possibly matching TRBD1 (6 bases). The germline gives CDR1 SNHLY, CDR2 FYNNEI. V was pared by 8 bases and J by 4 bases, with 10 bases between. The CDR3 length is 12 residues. CDR3 protein: CASQQGPDTQYF. The CDR3, as DNA: TGTGCCAGCCAACAGGGACCAGATACGCAGTATTTT.

The chain has TRBV21-1 and TRBJ2-7. TRBV21-1 is given as a pseudogene. The CDR3 runs to 17 residues. CDR3 in amino acids: CASSFRPDGRGDYEQYF. The CDR3 DNA reads TGTGCCAGCAGCTTTCGCCCGGACGGCCGAGGGGACTACGAGCAGTACTTC.

In DNA, the CDR3 is TGTGCCAGCAGCTCTCCGGGACTAGAGCAGTACAATGAGCAGTTCTTC. Translated, it gives CASSSPGLEQYNEQFF. V is TRBV7-3 and J is TRBJ2-1, with 8 positions matching TRBD2. The V gene end was trimmed by 4 bases and the J gene end by 4 bases; junction bases not matched to a gene: 9. Germline values: CDR1 SGHTA, CDR2 FQGTGA. This CDR3 has 16 residues.

The J gene is TRBJ1-6, the V gene TRBV15, with 7 bases fitting TRBD1. From germline, CDR1 is LNHNV and CDR2 YYDKDF (reference sequence). This CDR3 spans 15 amino acids. The ends lost 5 bases at V and 6 bases at J; junction bases unmatched: 7. The CDR3 region is CATSWGQRFNSPLHF. As DNA, the CDR3 is TGTGCCACCAGCTGGGGACAGAGATTTAATTCACCCCTCCACTTT.

The chain is built from TRBV28 and TRBJ2-5; 9 nucleotides line up with TRBD1. CDR1 and CDR2 (germline): MDHEN, SYDVKM. The CDR3 runs 15 residues. The ends lost 4 bases at V and 5 bases at J; junction bases unmatched: 8. CDR3 coding DNA: TGTGCCAGCAGTTACAGACAGGGGGTGAGGGAGACCCAGTACTTC. This gives the protein CASSYRQGVRETQYF.

The gene calls are TRBV7-3 and TRBJ2-1, with 12 bases matching TRBD2. The CDR3 runs to 16 residues. J lost 5 bases, V lost 0 bases, and 2 bases had no gene match. Germline V gene lookup returns CDR1 SGHTA and CDR2 FQGTGA. CDR3 nucleotide sequence: TGTGCCAGCAGCTTAACGAGGACTAGCGGGGACAATGAGCAGTTCTTC. This encodes CASSLTRTSGDNEQFF.

The chain joins TRBV7-8 to TRBJ1-2; a possible D gene is TRBD1 (5 bases). The CDR3 has 18 amino acids. Trimming left V 5 bases short and J 2 bases short, with 24 bases between. CDR1 SGHVS and CDR2 FQNEAQ come from the germline V gene. In DNA form, the CDR3 reads TGTGCCAGCAGCCCATTCTCCCCGACAGTCAGAGGCAACTATGGCTACACCTTC. It yields the protein CASSPFSPTVRGNYGYTF.

In this sample, this clone turned up a few times. V is TRBV7-8 and J is TRBJ2-3; D ambiguous. The CDR3 spans 14 residues. Germline V gene sequence: CDR1 SGHVS, CDR2 FQNEAQ. V shed 1 base and J shed 6 bases, with 11 bases lying between them. The CDR3 spells CASSLVGVGDTQYF. In DNA, the CDR3 is TGTGCCAGCAGCTTAGTTGGGGTGGGGGATACGCAGTATTTT.

The V gene is TRBV9, the J gene TRBJ2-3; 11 bases map to TRBD2. The CDR3 consists of 16 residues. Germline CDR1 SGDLS, CDR2 YYNGEE. V dropped 4 bases and J dropped 4; count of bases not matched to a gene: 8. This CDR3 is CASSKTSGRWSDTQYF. Written as DNA, the CDR3 is TGTGCCAGCAGCAAAACTAGCGGGAGATGGTCAGATACGCAGTATTTT.